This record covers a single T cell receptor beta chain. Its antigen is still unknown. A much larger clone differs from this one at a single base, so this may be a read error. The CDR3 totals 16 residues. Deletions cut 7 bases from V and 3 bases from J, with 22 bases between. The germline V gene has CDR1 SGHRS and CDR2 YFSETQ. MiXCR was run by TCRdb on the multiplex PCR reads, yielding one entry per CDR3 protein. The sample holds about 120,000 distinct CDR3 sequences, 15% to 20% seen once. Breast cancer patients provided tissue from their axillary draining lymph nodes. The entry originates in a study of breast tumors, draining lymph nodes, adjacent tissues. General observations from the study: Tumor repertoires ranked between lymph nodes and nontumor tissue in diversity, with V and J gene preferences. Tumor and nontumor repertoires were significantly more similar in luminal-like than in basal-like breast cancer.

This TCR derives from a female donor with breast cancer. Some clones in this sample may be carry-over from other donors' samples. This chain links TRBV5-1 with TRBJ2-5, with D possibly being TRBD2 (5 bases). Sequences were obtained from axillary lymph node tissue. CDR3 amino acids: CASAQGRRAIEETQYF. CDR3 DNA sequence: TGCGCCAGCGCCCAAGGGAGACGGGCTATAGAAGAGACCCAGTACTTC.